This record covers a single T cell receptor beta chain. What this receptor recognizes is not known. No base qualities exist here, and no much larger clone lies one base off it. The sample comes from a study of Ad26.COV2.S vaccination and SARS-CoV-2 variants (dated by TCRdb to the early 2020s). In the study overall: Vaccine-arm donors came from COV1001, a multicentre, randomized, double-blind, placebo-controlled phase I-IIa trial of Ad26.COV2.S in healthy adults. Investigators did not know the trial group allocation while performing experiments and assessing outcomes. Trial participants were randomized into five groups of five: low-dose or high-dose Ad26.COV2.S given once or twice, or placebo on both occasions. TCRbeta repertoire sequencing was used to assess the specificity and breadth of SARS-CoV-2-reactive T cell receptors after Ad26.COV2.S vaccination. A total of some 30 samples were included in the TCR-sequenced set, comprising roughly 19 Ad26.COV2.S vaccine recipients, 5 placebo recipients and 8 SARS-CoV-2 convalescent individuals. Dosing of Ad26.COV2.S was intramuscular, at either 5x10^10 or 1x10^11 viral particles, delivered as one shot or as two shots spaced 56 days apart. On the study overall, not on this receptor specifically: The authors noted that total T cell responses may have been underestimated by the TCR breadth and depth analyses. The study lacked the statistical power to compare responses across vaccine doses or regimens. Non-spike TCR breadth was comparable between vaccine and placebo recipients, consistent with the vaccine containing only spike. After vaccination, substantial breadth of spike-specific CD8+ and CD4+ T cell responses was reported. Higher spike-specific TCR breadth was observed in Ad26.COV2.S recipients than in placebo recipients (P = 0.0014).

The immunoSEQ Assay was the method used to sequence TCRbeta CDR3 regions. After extraction, genomic DNA underwent amplification by bias-controlled multiplex PCR, followed by high-throughput sequencing. The authors' pipeline ran thus. To quantify the absolute abundance of each unique TCRbeta CDR3 region, sequences were collapsed and filtered. Usable DNA was measured by amplifying reference genes present in all nucleated cells, and TCRbeta template counts were normalized to that usable DNA to estimate T cell fraction. Repertoire TCRs were annotated as SARS-CoV-2-specific when V gene, CDR3 amino acid sequence and J gene were exactly matched to a known reactive TCR set. The reference SARS-CoV-2 TCR set was obtained from MIRA and was filtered for enrichment in COVID-19-positive ImmuneCODE repertoires, whereby public or cross-reactive TCRs were removed. Using the MIRA antigens, annotated TCRs were further analysed by specific ORF or by position within an ORF. Breadth was defined as annotated unique rearrangements over total unique productive rearrangements; depth was the summed frequency of those rearrangements. Two-sided Wilcoxon rank-sum tests were applied when comparing TCR breadth between groups. Sourced from immuneACCESS, this table was stored by TCRdb with only in-frame sequences that have V and J called. A share of the clones is absent; for the studies checked, an unresolved V gene accounts for under half, and the remainder has no known explanation. The D gene and trimming were derived from the DNA, and the V and J assignments and clone size from that table. Across this sample there are about 390,000 clones, with approximately 86% seen only once. The ten top clones hold roughly 3.2% of the sample.

The treatment or condition label on this specimen signifies: 15 to 20 received Ad26.COV2.S at low or high dose, single or two shots; about 5 received placebo; per-sample allocation not given. For vaccine and placebo recipients, the sequenced repertoires came from samples collected on day 63 after the first injection. Cohort 1b enrolled about 25 adults aged 18-55 years at a single site in Boston, USA, between 29 July and 7 August 2020. As a vaccine, Ad26.COV2.S was a replication-incompetent adenovirus type 26 vector that expressed a prefusion-stabilized SARS-CoV-2 spike protein derived from the original Wuhan strain. CDR1 and CDR2, per the germline V gene, are SNHLY and FYNNEI. Ends trimmed: V by 5 bases, J by 2 bases; bases unmatched to a gene: 2. The CDR3 starts with the cysteine, ends with the phenylalanine, and has 13 residues. The retained sequence is limited to the CDR3, 39 bases, with the frame set at the first base.

The chain employs TRBV2 and TRBJ1-2; 7 nucleotides in the junction match TRBD1. This clonotype was sampled from a person between 18 and 65 years old who received the Ad26.COV2.S COVID-19 vaccine or a placebo. Sequenced material: peripheral blood, taken in a trial of Ad26.COV2.S vaccine versus placebo. The CDR3 protein sequence reads: CASSLQGNYGYTF. The DNA sequence reads TGTGCCAGCAGTCTACAGGGGAACTATGGCTACACCTTC.